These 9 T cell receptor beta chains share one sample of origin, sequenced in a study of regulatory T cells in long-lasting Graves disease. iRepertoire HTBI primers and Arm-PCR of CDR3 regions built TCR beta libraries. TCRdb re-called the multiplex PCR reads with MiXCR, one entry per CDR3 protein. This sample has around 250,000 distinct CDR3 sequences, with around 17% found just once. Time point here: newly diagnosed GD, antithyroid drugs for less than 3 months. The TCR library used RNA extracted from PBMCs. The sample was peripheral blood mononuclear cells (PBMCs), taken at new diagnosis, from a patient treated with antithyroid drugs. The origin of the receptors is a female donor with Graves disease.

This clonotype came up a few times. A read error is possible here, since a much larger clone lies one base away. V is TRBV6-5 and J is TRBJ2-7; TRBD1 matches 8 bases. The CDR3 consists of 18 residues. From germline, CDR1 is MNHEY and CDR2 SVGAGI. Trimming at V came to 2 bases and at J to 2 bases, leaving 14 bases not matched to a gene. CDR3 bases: TGTGCCAGCAGTTACAGAGACCCATACAGGGGGTGGACCTACGAGCAGTACTTC. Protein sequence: CASSYRDPYRGWTYEQYF.

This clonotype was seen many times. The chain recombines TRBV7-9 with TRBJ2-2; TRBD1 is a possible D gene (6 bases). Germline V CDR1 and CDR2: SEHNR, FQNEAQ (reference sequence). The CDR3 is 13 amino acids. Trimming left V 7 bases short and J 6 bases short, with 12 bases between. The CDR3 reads CASTRGSPGELFF. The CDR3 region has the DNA TGTGCCAGCACCAGGGGAAGCCCCGGGGAGCTGTTTTTT.

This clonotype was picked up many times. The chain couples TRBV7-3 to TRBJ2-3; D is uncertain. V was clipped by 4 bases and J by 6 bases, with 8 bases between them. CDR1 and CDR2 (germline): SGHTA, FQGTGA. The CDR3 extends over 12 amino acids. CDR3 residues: CASSSAGDTQYF. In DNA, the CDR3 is TGTGCCAGCAGCTCCGCTGGGGATACGCAGTATTTT. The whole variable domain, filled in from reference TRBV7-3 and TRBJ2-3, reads GAGVSQTPSNKVTEKGKYVELRCDPISGHTALYWYRQSLGQGPEFLIYFQGTGAADDSGLPNDRFFAVRPEGSVSTLKIQRTERGDSAVYLCASSSAGDTQYFGPGTRLTVL.

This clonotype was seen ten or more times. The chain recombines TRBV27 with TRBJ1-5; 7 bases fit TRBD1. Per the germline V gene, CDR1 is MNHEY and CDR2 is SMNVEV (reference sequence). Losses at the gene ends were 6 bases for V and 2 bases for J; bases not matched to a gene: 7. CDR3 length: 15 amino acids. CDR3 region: CASRPYRGGNQPQHF. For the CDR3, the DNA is TGTGCCAGCAGACCATACAGGGGCGGCAATCAGCCCCAGCATTTT.

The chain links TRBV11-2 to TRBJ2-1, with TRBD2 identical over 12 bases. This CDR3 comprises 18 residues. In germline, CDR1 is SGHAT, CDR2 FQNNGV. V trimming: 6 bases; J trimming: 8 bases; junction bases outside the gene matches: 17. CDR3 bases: TGTGCCAGCAGGGGGGACAGGACTAGCGGGACCGGGCCCTATGAGCAGTTCTTC. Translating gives CASRGDRTSGTGPYEQFF. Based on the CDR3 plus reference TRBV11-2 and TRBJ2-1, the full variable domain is EAGVAQSPRYKIIEKRQSVAFWCNPISGHATLYWYQQILGQGPKLLIQFQNNGVVDDSQLPKDRFSAERLKGVDSTLKIQPAKLEDSAVYLCASRGDRTSGTGPYEQFFGPGTRLTVL.

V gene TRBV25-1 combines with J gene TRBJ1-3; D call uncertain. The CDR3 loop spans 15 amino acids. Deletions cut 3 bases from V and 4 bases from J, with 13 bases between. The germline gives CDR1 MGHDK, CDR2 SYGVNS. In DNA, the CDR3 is TGTGCCAGCAGTGATCCGGGCCAGTCCGGAAACACCATATATTTT. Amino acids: CASSDPGQSGNTIYF.

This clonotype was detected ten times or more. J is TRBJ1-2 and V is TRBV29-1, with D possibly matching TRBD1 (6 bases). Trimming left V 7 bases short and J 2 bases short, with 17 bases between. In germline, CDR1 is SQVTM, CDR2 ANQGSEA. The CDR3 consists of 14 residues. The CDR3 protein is CSAAGTRGNYGYTF. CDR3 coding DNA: TGCAGCGCAGCGGGGACAAGAGGAAACTATGGCTACACCTTC.

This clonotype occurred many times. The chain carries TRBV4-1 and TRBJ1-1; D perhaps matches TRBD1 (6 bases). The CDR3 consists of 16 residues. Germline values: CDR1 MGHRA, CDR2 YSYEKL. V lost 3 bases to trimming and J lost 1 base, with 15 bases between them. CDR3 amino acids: CASSHPARGTNTEAFF. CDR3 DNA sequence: TGCGCCAGCAGCCACCCCGCGAGGGGGACGAACACTGAAGCTTTCTTT.

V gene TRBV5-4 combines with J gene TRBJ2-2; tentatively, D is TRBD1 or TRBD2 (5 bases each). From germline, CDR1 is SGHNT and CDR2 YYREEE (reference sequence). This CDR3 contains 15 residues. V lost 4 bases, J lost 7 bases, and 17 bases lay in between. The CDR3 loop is CASSDRRGNVGELFF. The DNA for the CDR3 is TGTGCCAGCAGCGACCGCCGGGGCAACGTCGGGGAGCTGTTTTTT.